Below are 7 T cell receptor beta chains sequenced from a single sample in a study of blood T cell repertoires in COVID-19. The assay was immunoSEQ multiplex PCR, and TCRdb's table has in-frame clones only and misses some. This table has under 250,000 clones, approximately 85% appearing once. Sequencing input: peripheral blood. The receptors here all came from a woman aged 65 to 85 with COVID-19, enrolled during active disease.

This rearrangement joins TRBV3-1 (or the pseudogene TRBV3-2) to TRBJ1-1, with 9 bases matching TRBD1. This CDR3 region has 15 residues. J lost 2 bases, V lost 3 bases, and 4 bases had no gene match. Germline CDR1 LGHDT, CDR2 YNNKEL (reference sequence). The CDR3 DNA is TGTGCCAGCAGCCAGGGGGACAGGGCTAACACTGAAGCTTTCTTT. Translated: CASSQGDRANTEAFF.

The genes are TRBV7-8 and TRBJ1-2; 7 bases line up with TRBD1. V lost 5 bases, J lost 4 bases, and 4 bases stayed unmatched. Germline V gene sequence: CDR1 SGHVS, CDR2 FQNEAQ. This CDR3 is built from 13 residues. In DNA form, the CDR3 reads TGTGCCAGCAGCCCGGGGACAGTCTATGGCTACACCTTC. Protein: CASSPGTVYGYTF.

This chain joins TRBV12-3 or TRBV12-4 and TRBJ1-2; 8 bases map to TRBD1. V shed 6 bases and J 3 bases; nucleotides not matched to a gene: 3. The CDR3 has 13 residues. The chain's CDR3 is CASSPTGDYGYTF. CDR3 DNA: TGTGCCAGCAGCCCGACAGGGGACTATGGCTACACCTTC.

The chain has TRBV19 and TRBJ2-1; 7 positions agree with TRBD1. Germline values: CDR1 LNHDA, CDR2 SQIVND (reference sequence). V dropped 4 bases and J dropped 8; count of bases not matched to a gene: 14. This CDR3 is built from 16 residues. The CDR3 sequence: CASSRSDRVGLDEQFF. The CDR3 nucleotides read TGTGCCAGTAGTAGAAGCGACAGGGTTGGGTTGGATGAGCAGTTCTTC.

This clone was observed once. CDR3 loop: CASTTGVYGYTF. CDR3 in DNA: TGTGCCAGCACCACGGGAGTCTATGGCTACACCTTC. The J gene is TRBJ1-2, the V gene TRBV12-3 or TRBV12-4; D uncertain. This CDR3 is built from 12 residues. V dropped 7 bases and J dropped 4 bases, with 10 bases sitting between them.

The chain couples TRBV6-5 to TRBJ2-1, with D perhaps TRBD2 (6 bases). The V and J ends lost 0 bases and 5 bases respectively, with 14 bases between them. CDR1 MNHEY and CDR2 SVGAGI come from the germline V gene. This CDR3 has 16 amino acids. The CDR3 DNA reads TGTGCCAGCAGTTACTCGCGGGAACCAGGGAACAATGAGCAGTTCTTC. Translated, it gives CASSYSREPGNNEQFF.

This clone appeared a few times. V and J are TRBV29-1 and TRBJ1-4; 7 positions agree with TRBD1. This CDR3 contains 18 residues. The V gene end was trimmed by 1 base and the J gene end by 4 bases; junction bases not matched to a gene: 15. Germline V CDR1 and CDR2: SQVTM, ANQGSEA. Here the CDR3 reads CSVEAVPGQIGINEKLFF. The CDR3 DNA sequence: TGCAGCGTTGAAGCAGTTCCGGGACAGATAGGGATTAATGAAAAACTGTTTTTT.